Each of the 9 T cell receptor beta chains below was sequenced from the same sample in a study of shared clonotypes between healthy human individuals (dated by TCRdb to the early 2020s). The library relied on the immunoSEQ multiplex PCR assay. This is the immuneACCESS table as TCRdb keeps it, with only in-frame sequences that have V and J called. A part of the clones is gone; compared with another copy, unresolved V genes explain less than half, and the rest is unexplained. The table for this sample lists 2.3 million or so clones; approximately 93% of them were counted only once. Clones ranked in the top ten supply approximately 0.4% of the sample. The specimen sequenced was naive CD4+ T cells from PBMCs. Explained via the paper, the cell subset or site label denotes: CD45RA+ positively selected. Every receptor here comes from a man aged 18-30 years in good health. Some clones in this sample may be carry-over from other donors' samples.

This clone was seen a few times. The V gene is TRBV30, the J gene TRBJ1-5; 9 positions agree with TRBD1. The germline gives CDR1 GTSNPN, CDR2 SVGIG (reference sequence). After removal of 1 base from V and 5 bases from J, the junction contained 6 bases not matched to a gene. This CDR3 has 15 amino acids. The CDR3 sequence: CAWSANHRGHQPQHF. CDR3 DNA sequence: TGTGCCTGGAGTGCCAATCACAGGGGGCATCAGCCCCAGCATTTT.

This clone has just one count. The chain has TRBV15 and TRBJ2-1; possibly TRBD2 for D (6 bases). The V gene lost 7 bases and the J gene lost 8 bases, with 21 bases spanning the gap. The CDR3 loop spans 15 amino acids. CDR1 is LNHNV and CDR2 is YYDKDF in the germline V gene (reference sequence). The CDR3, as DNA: TGTGCCACCAACCCCAGGGACCGCAGGAGGGATGAGCAGTTCTTC. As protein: CATNPRDRRRDEQFF.

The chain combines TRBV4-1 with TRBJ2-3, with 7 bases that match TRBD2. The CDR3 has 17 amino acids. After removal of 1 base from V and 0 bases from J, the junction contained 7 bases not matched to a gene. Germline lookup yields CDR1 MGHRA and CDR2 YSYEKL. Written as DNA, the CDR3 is TGCGCCAGCAGCCAAGTCAACAGCGGGGTAAGCACAGATACGCAGTATTTT. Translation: CASSQVNSGVSTDTQYF.

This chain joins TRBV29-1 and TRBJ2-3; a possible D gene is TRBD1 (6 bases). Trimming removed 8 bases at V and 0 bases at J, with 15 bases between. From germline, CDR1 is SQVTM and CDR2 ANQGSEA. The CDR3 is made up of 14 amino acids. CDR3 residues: CSFKQGVSTDTQYF. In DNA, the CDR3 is TGCAGCTTTAAACAGGGAGTTAGCACAGATACGCAGTATTTT.

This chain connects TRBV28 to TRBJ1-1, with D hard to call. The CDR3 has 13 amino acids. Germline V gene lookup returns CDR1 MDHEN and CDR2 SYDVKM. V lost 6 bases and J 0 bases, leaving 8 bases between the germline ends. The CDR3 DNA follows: TGTGCCAGCAGCACCACACTGAACACTGAAGCTTTCTTT. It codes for CASSTTLNTEAFF.

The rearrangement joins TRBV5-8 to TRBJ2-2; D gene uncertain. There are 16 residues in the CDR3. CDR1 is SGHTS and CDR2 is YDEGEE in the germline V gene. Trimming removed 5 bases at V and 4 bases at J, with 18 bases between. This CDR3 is CASRRGDGSFTGELFF. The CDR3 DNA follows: TGTGCCAGCAGACGAGGCGACGGATCTTTCACCGGGGAGCTGTTTTTT.

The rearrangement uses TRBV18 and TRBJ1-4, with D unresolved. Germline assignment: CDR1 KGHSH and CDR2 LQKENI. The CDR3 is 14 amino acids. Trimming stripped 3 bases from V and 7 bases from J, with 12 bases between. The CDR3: CASSPQSWGEKLFF. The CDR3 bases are TGTGCCAGCTCACCGCAGTCCTGGGGTGAAAAACTGTTTTTT.

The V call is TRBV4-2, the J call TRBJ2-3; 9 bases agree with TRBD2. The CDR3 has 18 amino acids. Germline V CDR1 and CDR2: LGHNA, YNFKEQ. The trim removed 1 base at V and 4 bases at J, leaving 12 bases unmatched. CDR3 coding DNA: TGTGCCAGCAGCCAAGGGGTAGGGGCTAGCGGGATCGCAGATACGCAGTATTTT. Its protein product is CASSQGVGASGIADTQYF.

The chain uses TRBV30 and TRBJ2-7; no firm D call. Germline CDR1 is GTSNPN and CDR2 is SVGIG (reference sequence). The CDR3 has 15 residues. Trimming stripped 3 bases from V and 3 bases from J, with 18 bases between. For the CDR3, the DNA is TGTGCCTGGAGATACCCCGGCGCCCCCAACTACGAGCAGTACTTC. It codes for CAWRYPGAPNYEQYF.